This T cell receptor beta chain was sequenced during a study of blood T cell repertoires in COVID-19. Study information: COVID-19 samples collected from the United States, Italy and Spain covered acute and convalescent phases.

Germline CDR1 GTSNPN, CDR2 SVGIG (reference sequence). Trimming at V came to 3 bases and at J to 0 bases, leaving 4 bases not matched to a gene. CDR3 length: 16 residues. Libraries were prepared by immunoSEQ multiplex PCR; TCRdb keeps only in-frame clonotypes and omits some of them. The table lists under 350,000 clones, just over 85% of them singletons. The sequenced sample was PBMCs or T cells enriched from blood (not recorded which). The sequence was obtained from a man aged 30 to 39 who had recovered from COVID-19. The chain employs TRBV30 and TRBJ1-4, with 10 bases fitting TRBD1. CDR3 nucleotide sequence: TGTGCCTGGAGGAGGGACAGGGGCGCAACTAATGAAAAACTGTTTTTT. Protein sequence: CAWRRDRGATNEKLFF.